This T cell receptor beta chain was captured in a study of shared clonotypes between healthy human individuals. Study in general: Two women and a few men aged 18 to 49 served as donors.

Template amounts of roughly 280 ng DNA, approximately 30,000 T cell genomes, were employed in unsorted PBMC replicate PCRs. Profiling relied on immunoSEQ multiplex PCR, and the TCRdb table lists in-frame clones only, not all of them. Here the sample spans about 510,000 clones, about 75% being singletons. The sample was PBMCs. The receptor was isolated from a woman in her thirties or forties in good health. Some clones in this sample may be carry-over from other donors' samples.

CDR3 residues: CASSIYRDSLYF. The CDR3 region has the DNA TGTGCCAGCAGTATTTACCGGGACAGTCTGTATTTT. The chain uses TRBV2 and TRBJ2-3; TRBD1 agrees at 7 bases. V shed 5 bases, J shed 14 bases, and the junction held 10 bases outside the gene matches. This CDR3 spans 12 amino acids. In germline, CDR1 is SNHLY, CDR2 FYNNEI.